The sequence of this T cell receptor beta chain was determined in a study of blood T cell repertoires in COVID-19. Study at large: In each case, the material was cDNA or gDNA derived from T cells, B-cell-depleted T cells, or PBMCs.

Sequenced by immunoSEQ multiplex PCR; TCRdb stores in-frame clones only, minus some. The table includes approximately 94,000 clones, 91% detected once. Germline CDR1 reads SQVTM; CDR2 reads ANQGSEA. There are 18 residues in the CDR3. V dropped 0 bases and J dropped 6; count of bases not matched to a gene: 15. The sequence came from a man in his fifties or sixties with active COVID-19. Sequencing used peripheral blood. The V gene is TRBV29-1, the J gene TRBJ2-1; 9 bases map to TRBD2. Written as DNA, the CDR3 is TGCAGCGTTGAAGAGAGAACTAGCGGGTGGGGTTTTGGCAATGAGCAGTTCTTC. It translates to CSVEERTSGWGFGNEQFF.